The 25 T cell receptor beta chains presented below share a single source sample, sequenced in a study of cytomegalovirus exposure and HLA in healthy donors. In the PCR, 60 Vbeta and 13 Jbeta primers were used. The repertoire was sequenced with immunoSEQ multiplex PCR; TCRdb's copy has only in-frame clones and lacks some. The sample consists of some 200,000 clones, approximately 80% of them appearing once. Input material: PBMCs. The receptors stem from a man aged 45-60 years in good health and CMV-seronegative.

This rearrangement joins TRBV30 to TRBJ2-5; 11 bases agree with TRBD1. V shed 3 bases, J shed 1 base, and the junction held 4 bases outside the gene matches. Germline CDR1 and CDR2: GTSNPN and SVGIG (reference sequence). The CDR3 runs to 15 residues. The CDR3 loop is CAWSAGQGGQETQYF. As DNA, the CDR3 is TGTGCCTGGAGCGCGGGACAGGGGGGCCAAGAGACCCAGTACTTC.

The rearrangement uses TRBV9 and TRBJ1-4; weak D call: TRBD1 (6 bases). The V gene's germline CDR1 is SGDLS and CDR2 YYNGEE. V dropped 3 bases and J dropped 7 bases, with 16 bases sitting between them. The CDR3 consists of 15 residues. CDR3 sequence: CASSEGGAYREKLFF. CDR3 DNA: TGTGCCAGCAGCGAGGGGGGGGCCTACCGTGAAAAACTGTTTTTT.

The chain has TRBV5-1 and TRBJ1-6, with D perhaps matching TRBD1 (5 bases). The germline gives CDR1 SGHRS, CDR2 YFSETQ. The V gene lost 0 bases and the J gene lost 4 bases, with 8 bases spanning the gap. This CDR3 contains 15 residues. The chain's CDR3 is CASSLAAGYNSPLHF. Here the CDR3 DNA reads TGCGCCAGCAGCTTGGCCGCAGGGTATAATTCACCCCTCCACTTT.

The sample holds one count of this clone. The V and J genes are TRBV21-1 and TRBJ1-1; whether TRBD1, the table's D call, matches the DNA was not checked. TRBV21-1 is designated a pseudogene. CDR3 size: 19 residues. The CDR3 is CASSKDGRTGEGVGTEAFF. The CDR3 coding sequence is TGTGCCAGCAGCAAAGATGGGCGGACAGGGGAGGGAGTGGGCACTGAAGCTTTCTTT.

The CDR3 nucleotides read TGTGCCAGCAGAGCCATTGGGGGGAGCTCCTACGAGCAGTACTTC. It codes for CASRAIGGSSYEQYF. The V gene is TRBV27, the J gene TRBJ2-7; perhaps TRBD2 as D (6 bases). The V and J ends lost 6 bases and 0 bases respectively, with 15 bases between them. Germline CDR1 MNHEY, CDR2 SMNVEV (reference sequence). CDR3 length: 15 residues.

Concerning this clone: An end of the junction differs from the germline gene, which may be a read error. The rearrangement links TRBV7-9 to TRBJ1-5, with 7 bases that match TRBD1. The germline V gene has CDR1 SEHNR and CDR2 FQNEAQ (reference sequence). This CDR3 has 15 residues. This CDR3 reads CASSLAGTANQPQHF. The CDR3 nucleotides read TGTGCCAGCAGCCTAGCCGGGACAGCCAATCAGCCCCAGCATTTT. The full variable domain, with the rest looked up from reference TRBV7-9 and TRBJ1-5, is DTGVSQNPRHKITKRGQNVTFRCDPISEHNRLYWYRQTLGQGPEFLTYFQNEAQLEKSRLLSDRFSAERPKGSFSTLEIQRTEQGDSAMYLCASSLAGTANQPQHFGDGTRLSIL.

This chain connects TRBV6-1 to TRBJ2-2; D unclear. Germline lookup yields CDR1 MNHNS and CDR2 SASEGT. Trimming stripped 2 bases from V and 1 base from J, with 8 bases between. This CDR3 spans 15 amino acids. The CDR3: CASSENSRNTGELFF. Written as DNA, the CDR3 is TGTGCCAGCAGTGAAAACAGCCGGAACACCGGGGAGCTGTTTTTT.

The V and J genes are TRBV30 and TRBJ1-5; D unclear. The CDR3 spans 16 residues. From germline, CDR1 is GTSNPN and CDR2 SVGIG (reference sequence). The V end lost 3 bases, the J end lost 0 bases, and 15 bases lay between the germline ends. The CDR3 bases are TGTGCCTGGAGGCCTCCGAGCAGGAATAGCAATCAGCCCCAGCATTTT. It codes for CAWRPPSRNSNQPQHF.

Concerning this clone itself: Different DNA sequences within this sample yield the same CDR3. V is TRBV4-1 and J is TRBJ2-7; TRBD1 agrees at 8 bases. CDR1 and CDR2 from the germline V gene are MGHRA and YSYEKL. The CDR3 has 15 amino acids. The V gene end was trimmed by 0 bases and the J gene end by 10 bases; junction bases not matched to a gene: 11. The CDR3 region is CASSQDEGIDRGQYF. In nucleotides, the CDR3 is TGCGCCAGCAGCCAAGATGAGGGGATAGACAGGGGCCAGTACTTC.

In nucleotides, the CDR3 is TGTGCCATCAGTGTCGTCGGGACAGGGGGAAGCTACGAGCAGTACTTC. Protein: CAISVVGTGGSYEQYF. The genes are TRBV10-3 and TRBJ2-7; TRBD1 matches at 11 bases. Unmatched junction bases numbered 8, after V lost 4 bases and J lost 3 bases. The CDR3 length is 16 residues. The germline V gene encodes CDR1 ENHRY and CDR2 SYGVKD.

This clone has a single count. V usage is TRBV12-5 and J usage is TRBJ1-2; the D is unclear. The germline CDR1 and CDR2 sequences are LGHNT and FRNRAP. Between the trimmed V and J ends, which lost 3 bases and 6 bases, there was a span of 14 bases. CDR3 length equals 14 residues. The CDR3 nucleotides read TGTGCTAGTGGTTTAACCCCCGGGTCCGATGGCTACACCTTC. Encoded protein: CASGLTPGSDGYTF.

J is TRBJ2-7 and V is TRBV10-1; TRBD2 matches 12 bases. The germline V gene encodes CDR1 WNHNN and CDR2 SYGVQD (reference sequence). Trimming took 6 bases from V and 5 from J; bases not matched to a gene: 5. The CDR3 is 14 residues long. As DNA, the CDR3 is TGCGCCAGCAGCCGACTAGCGGGAGCCAACGAGCAGTACTTC. It codes for CASSRLAGANEQYF.

The chain uses TRBV7-8 and TRBJ2-3, with TRBD2 identical over 7 bases. This CDR3 spans 14 amino acids. V lost 5 bases and J lost 2; bases outside the gene matches: 4. Germline V gives CDR1 SGHVS, CDR2 FQNEAQ. The CDR3 protein is CASSQAGYTDTQYF. Written as DNA, the CDR3 is TGTGCCAGCAGCCAAGCGGGGTACACAGATACGCAGTATTTT. Variable domain in full (rest from reference TRBV7-8 and TRBJ2-3): GAGVSQSPRYKVAKRGQDVALRCDPISGHVSLFWYQQALGQGPEFLTYFQNEAQLDKSGLPSDRFFAERPEGSVSTLKIQRTQQEDSAVYLCASSQAGYTDTQYFGPGTRLTVL.

Only a few counts were recorded for this clone. The rearrangement joins TRBV4-1 to TRBJ1-1, with no clear D. Germline V CDR1 and CDR2: MGHRA, YSYEKL. The V and J ends lost 0 bases and 4 bases respectively, with 3 bases between them. CDR3 length: 12 amino acids. This CDR3 reads CASSQDLTEAFF. The CDR3 bases are TGCGCCAGCAGCCAAGATCTCACTGAAGCTTTCTTT.

This clone was counted between two and nine times. J is TRBJ1-2 and V is TRBV28; D gene ambiguous. V dropped 5 bases and J dropped 4 bases, with 17 bases sitting between them. The CDR3 consists of 15 residues. Per the germline V gene, CDR1 is MDHEN and CDR2 is SYDVKM. Here the CDR3 reads CASSPLPAAGYGYTF. The CDR3 DNA reads TGTGCCAGCAGTCCACTTCCGGCAGCAGGCTATGGCTACACCTTC.

V is TRBV13 and J is TRBJ1-1; 9 nucleotides line up with TRBD1. V was pared by 5 bases and J by 6 bases, with 10 bases of the junction left unmatched. Germline V lookup: CDR1 PRHDT, CDR2 FYEKMQ (reference sequence). This CDR3 has 15 amino acids. CDR3 region: CASSQGGTGSPEAFF. In DNA, the CDR3 is TGTGCCAGCAGCCAGGGGGGGACAGGGAGTCCTGAAGCTTTCTTT.

This sequence joins TRBV28 and TRBJ1-2; D remains ambiguous. The length of the CDR3 is 15 residues. With 7 bases removed from V and 7 bases from J, the gap between germline ends came to 22 bases. The germline V gene has CDR1 MDHEN and CDR2 SYDVKM. The CDR3: CASTSAPLVAGGYTF. The CDR3 nucleotides read TGTGCCAGCACAAGTGCCCCCCTAGTGGCCGGTGGCTACACCTTC.

The J gene is TRBJ1-2, the V gene TRBV18; D possibly corresponds to TRBD1 (5 bases). V lost 5 bases and J 4 bases, leaving 11 bases between the germline ends. Germline V gene data show CDR1 as KGHSH and CDR2 as LQKENI. The CDR3 totals 13 residues. The chain's CDR3 is CASSFDRSYGYTF. CDR3 nucleotide sequence: TGTGCCAGCTCATTCGACAGAAGCTATGGCTACACCTTC.

V gene TRBV9 combines with J gene TRBJ1-1, with D uncertain. The length of the CDR3 is 13 residues. Trimming removed 0 bases at V and 1 base at J, with 4 bases between. Germline V gene data show CDR1 as SGDLS and CDR2 as YYNGEE. This CDR3 is CASSVDTNTEAFF. For the CDR3, the DNA is TGTGCCAGCAGCGTAGACACGAACACTGAAGCTTTCTTT. Looking up the rest from reference TRBV9 and TRBJ1-1 gives the full variable domain: DSGVTQTPKHLITATGQRVTLRCSPRSGDLSVYWYQQSLDQGLQFLIQYYNGEERAKGNILERFSAQQFPDLHSELNLSSLELGDSALYFCASSVDTNTEAFFGQGTRLTVV.

A few counts support this clone. This rearrangement joins TRBV11-2 to TRBJ2-1, with D possibly matching TRBD2 (7 bases). The CDR3 contains 17 residues. The V and J ends lost 5 bases and 3 bases respectively, with 20 bases between them. Germline V gene lookup returns CDR1 SGHAT and CDR2 FQNNGV. This chain's CDR3 is CASSGGRVGGNYNEQFF. In DNA form, the CDR3 reads TGTGCCAGCAGCGGGGGCCGGGTGGGAGGGAACTACAATGAGCAGTTCTTC.

In its sample, this clone was seen a few times. The J gene is TRBJ1-5, the V gene TRBV2; no clear D. CDR3 size: 11 residues. V gave up 8 bases and J gave up 2 bases, with 4 bases separating them. The V gene's germline CDR1 is SNHLY and CDR2 FYNNEI. CDR3 sequence (DNA): TGTGCCAGCGGCCGCAATCAGCCCCAGCATTTT. Amino acid sequence: CASGRNQPQHF.

This chain joins TRBV7-9 and TRBJ2-7; D unresolved. The CDR3 contains 14 residues. The germline CDR1 and CDR2 sequences are SEHNR and FQNEAQ (reference sequence). Trimming removed 8 bases at V and 0 bases at J, with 14 bases between. The CDR3 is CASATAATSYEQYF. The CDR3 bases are TGTGCCAGCGCCACGGCGGCAACCTCCTACGAGCAGTACTTC.

The rearrangement links TRBV19 to TRBJ1-2; D unresolved. CDR1 and CDR2 from the germline V gene are LNHDA and SQIVND (reference sequence). The CDR3 sequence is 13 residues long. The germline V and J ends were trimmed by 3 bases and 0 bases, with 5 bases remaining between them. CDR3 protein: CASSITSNYGYTF. In DNA form, the CDR3 reads TGTGCCAGTAGTATTACATCTAACTATGGCTACACCTTC.

This chain connects TRBV2 to TRBJ2-1, with 7 bases that match TRBD2. The germline V gene encodes CDR1 SNHLY and CDR2 FYNNEI. V gave up 11 bases and J gave up 6 bases; unmatched junction bases: 4. CDR3 length: 11 residues. The CDR3, as DNA: TGTGCCGGGTCTAGCGGCAATGAGCAGTTCTTC. Protein product: CAGSSGNEQFF.

This chain uses TRBV28 with TRBJ1-5; no reliable D call. Trimming took off 3 bases at V and 3 bases at J, with 9 bases between the two ends. The CDR3 consists of 14 residues. Germline CDR1 and CDR2: MDHEN and SYDVKM. In nucleotides, the CDR3 is TGTGCCAGCAGTTTTTGGCAGAACAATCAGCCCCAGCATTTT. Residues: CASSFWQNNQPQHF.